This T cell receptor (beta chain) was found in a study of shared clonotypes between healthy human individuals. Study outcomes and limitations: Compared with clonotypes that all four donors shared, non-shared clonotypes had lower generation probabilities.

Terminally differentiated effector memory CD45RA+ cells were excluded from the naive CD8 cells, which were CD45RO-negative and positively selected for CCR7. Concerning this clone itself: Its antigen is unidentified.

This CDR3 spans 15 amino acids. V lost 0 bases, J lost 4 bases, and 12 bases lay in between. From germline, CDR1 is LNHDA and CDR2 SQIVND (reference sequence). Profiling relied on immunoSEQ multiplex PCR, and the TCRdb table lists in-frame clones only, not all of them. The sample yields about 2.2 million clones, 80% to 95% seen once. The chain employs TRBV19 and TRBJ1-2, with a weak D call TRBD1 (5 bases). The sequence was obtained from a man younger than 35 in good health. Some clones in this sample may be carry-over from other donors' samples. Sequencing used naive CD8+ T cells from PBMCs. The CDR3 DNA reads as TGTGCCAGTAGTATAGATCGAGACAGCGTCTATGGCTACACCTTC. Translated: CASSIDRDSVYGYTF.